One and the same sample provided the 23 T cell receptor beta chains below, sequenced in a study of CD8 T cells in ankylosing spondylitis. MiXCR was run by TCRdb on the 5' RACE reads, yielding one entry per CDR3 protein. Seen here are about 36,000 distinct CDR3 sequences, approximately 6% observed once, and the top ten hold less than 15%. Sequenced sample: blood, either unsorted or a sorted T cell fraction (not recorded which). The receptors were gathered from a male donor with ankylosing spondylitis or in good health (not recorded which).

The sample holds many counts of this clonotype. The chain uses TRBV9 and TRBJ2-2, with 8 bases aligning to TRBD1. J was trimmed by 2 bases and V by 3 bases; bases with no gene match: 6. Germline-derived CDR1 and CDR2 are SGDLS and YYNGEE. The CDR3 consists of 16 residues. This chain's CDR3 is CASSETTGANTGELFF. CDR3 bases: TGTGCCAGCAGCGAGACGACAGGGGCTAACACCGGGGAGCTGTTTTTT.

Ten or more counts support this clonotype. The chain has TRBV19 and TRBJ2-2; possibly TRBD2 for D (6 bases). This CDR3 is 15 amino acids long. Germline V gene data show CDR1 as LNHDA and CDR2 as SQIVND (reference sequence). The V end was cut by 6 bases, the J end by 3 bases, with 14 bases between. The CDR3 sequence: CASRSGTEDTGELFF. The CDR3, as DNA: TGTGCCAGTAGGTCCGGGACTGAGGACACCGGGGAGCTGTTTTTT.

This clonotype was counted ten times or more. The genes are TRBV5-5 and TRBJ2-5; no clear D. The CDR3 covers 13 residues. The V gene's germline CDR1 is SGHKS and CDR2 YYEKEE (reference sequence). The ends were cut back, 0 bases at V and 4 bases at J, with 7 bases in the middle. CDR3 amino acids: CASSLDSGETQYF. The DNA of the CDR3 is TGTGCCAGCAGCTTGGATAGTGGAGAGACCCAGTACTTC.

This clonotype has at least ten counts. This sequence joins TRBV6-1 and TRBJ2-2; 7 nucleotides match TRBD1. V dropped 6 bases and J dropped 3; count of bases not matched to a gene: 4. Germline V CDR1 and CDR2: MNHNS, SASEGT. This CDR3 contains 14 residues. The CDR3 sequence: CASSGQEDTGELFF. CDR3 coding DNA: TGTGCCAGCAGCGGACAGGAAGACACCGGGGAGCTGTTTTTT.

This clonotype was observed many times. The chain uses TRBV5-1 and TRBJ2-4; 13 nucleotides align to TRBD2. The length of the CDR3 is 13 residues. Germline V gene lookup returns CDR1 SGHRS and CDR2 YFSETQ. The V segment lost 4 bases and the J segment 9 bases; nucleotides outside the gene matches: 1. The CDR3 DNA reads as TGCGCCAGCAGCGGGACTAGCGGGACCATTCAGTACTTC. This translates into CASSGTSGTIQYF.

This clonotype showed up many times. The CDR3 region has the DNA TGTGCCAGCAGCCGCCTTGCTCGACGGGGGGGTGAGCCCCAGCATTTT. This translates into CASSRLARRGGEPQHF. This rearrangement joins TRBV6-1 to TRBJ1-5; possible D gene TRBD1, 5 bases. The CDR3 spans 16 residues. V was cut by 6 bases and J by 8 bases, with 23 bases left in between. Germline CDR1 and CDR2: MNHNS and SASEGT.

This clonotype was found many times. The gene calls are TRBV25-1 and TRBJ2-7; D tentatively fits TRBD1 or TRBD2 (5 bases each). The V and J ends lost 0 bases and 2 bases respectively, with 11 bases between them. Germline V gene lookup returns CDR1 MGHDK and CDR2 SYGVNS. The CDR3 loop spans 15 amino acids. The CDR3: CASSEYRGPTYEQYF. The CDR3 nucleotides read TGTGCCAGCAGTGAATATCGGGGCCCCACCTACGAGCAGTACTTC.

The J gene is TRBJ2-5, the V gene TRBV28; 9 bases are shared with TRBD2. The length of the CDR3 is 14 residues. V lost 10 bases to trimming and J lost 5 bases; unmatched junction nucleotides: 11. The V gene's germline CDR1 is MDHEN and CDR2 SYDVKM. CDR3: CATTSGTPGETQYF. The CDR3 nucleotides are TGTGCCACGACTAGCGGAACACCAGGCGAGACCCAGTACTTC. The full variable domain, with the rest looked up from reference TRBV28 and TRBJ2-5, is DVKVTQSSRYLVKRTGEKVFLECVQDMDHENMFWYRQDPGLGLRLIYFSYDVKMKEKGDIPEGYSVSREKKERFSLILESASTNQTSMYLCATTSGTPGETQYFGPGTRLLVL.

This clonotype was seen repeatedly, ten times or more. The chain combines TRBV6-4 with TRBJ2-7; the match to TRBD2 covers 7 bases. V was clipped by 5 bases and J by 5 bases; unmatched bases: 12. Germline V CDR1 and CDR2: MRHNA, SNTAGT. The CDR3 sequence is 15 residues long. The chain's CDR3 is CASSPRGAGVNEQYF. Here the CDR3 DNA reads TGTGCCAGCAGTCCCCGTGGGGCGGGAGTAAACGAGCAGTACTTC.

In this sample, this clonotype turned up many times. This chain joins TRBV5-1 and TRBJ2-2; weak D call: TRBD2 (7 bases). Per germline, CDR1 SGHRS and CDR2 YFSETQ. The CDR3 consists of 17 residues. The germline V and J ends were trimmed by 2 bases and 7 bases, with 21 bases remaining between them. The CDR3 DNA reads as TGCGCCAGCAGCTTCGATGGGGGGGCGAAGATAAACGGGGAGCTGTTTTTT. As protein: CASSFDGGAKINGELFF. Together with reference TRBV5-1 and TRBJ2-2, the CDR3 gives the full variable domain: KAGVTQTPRYLIKTRGQQVTLSCSPISGHRSVSWYQQTPGQGLQFLFEYFSETQRNKGNFPGRFSGRQFSNSRSEMNVSTLELGDSALYLCASSFDGGAKINGELFFGEGSRLTVL.

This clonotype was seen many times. CDR3 in DNA: TGTGCCAGCAGCTTAGTCGGACGGATGAACACTGAAGCTTTCTTT. Translation gives CASSLVGRMNTEAFF. The rearrangement joins TRBV7-6 to TRBJ1-1; no clear D. CDR1 is SGHVS, CDR2 FNYEAQ, per germline. The CDR3 is 15 residues long. V gave up 1 base and J gave up 0 bases, with 9 bases separating them.

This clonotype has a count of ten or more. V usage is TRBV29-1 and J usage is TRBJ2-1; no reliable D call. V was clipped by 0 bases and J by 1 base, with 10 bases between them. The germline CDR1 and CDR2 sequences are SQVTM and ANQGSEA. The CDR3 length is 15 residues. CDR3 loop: CSVEDQYSSYNEQFF. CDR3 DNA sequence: TGCAGCGTTGAAGATCAGTACAGTTCCTACAATGAGCAGTTCTTC.

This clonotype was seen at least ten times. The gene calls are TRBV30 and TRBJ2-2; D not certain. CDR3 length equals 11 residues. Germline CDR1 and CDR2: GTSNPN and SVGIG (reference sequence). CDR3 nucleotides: TGTGGCAGCCAGAACACCGGGGAGCTGTTTTTT. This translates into CGSQNTGELFF. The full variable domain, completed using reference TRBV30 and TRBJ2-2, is SQTIHQWPATLVQPVGSPLSLECTVEGTSNPNLYWYRQAAGRGLQLLFYSVGIGQISSEVPQNLSASRPQDRQFILSSKKLLLSDSGFYLCGSQNTGELFFGEGSRLTVL.

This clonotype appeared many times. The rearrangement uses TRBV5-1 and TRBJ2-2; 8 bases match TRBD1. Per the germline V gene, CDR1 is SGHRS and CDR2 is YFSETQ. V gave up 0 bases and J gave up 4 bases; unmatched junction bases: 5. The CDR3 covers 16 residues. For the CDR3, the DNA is TGCGCCAGCAGCTTGGATCCAGGGGGCCTCACCGGGGAGCTGTTTTTT. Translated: CASSLDPGGLTGELFF.

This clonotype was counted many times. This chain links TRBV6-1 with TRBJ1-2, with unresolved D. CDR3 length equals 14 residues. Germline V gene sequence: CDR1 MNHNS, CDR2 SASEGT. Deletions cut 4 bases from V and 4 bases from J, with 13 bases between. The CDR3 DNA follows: TGTGCCAGCAGTGCCTCCAAAAGAGGCTATGGCTACACCTTC. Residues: CASSASKRGYGYTF.

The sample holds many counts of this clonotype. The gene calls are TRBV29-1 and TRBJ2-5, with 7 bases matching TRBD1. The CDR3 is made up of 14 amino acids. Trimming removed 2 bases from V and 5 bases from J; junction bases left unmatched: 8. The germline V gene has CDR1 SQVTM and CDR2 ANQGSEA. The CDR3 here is CSVEQDRVWETQYF. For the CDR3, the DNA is TGCAGCGTTGAACAAGACAGGGTTTGGGAGACCCAGTACTTC.

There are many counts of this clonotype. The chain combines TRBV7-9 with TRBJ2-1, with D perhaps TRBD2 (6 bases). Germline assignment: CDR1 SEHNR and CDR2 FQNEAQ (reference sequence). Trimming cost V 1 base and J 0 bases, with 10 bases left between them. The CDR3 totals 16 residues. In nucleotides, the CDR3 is TGTGCCAGCAGCTTAGGTTACGGGGGCTCCTACAATGAGCAGTTCTTC. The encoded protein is CASSLGYGGSYNEQFF.

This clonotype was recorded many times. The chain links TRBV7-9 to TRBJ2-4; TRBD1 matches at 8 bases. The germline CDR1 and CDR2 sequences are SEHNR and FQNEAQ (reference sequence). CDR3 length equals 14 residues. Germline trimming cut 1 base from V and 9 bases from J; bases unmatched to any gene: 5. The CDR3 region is CASSLVRTGTIQYF. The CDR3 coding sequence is TGTGCCAGCAGCTTAGTCCGGACAGGGACCATTCAGTACTTC. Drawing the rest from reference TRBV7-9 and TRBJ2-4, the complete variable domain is DTGVSQNPRHKITKRGQNVTFRCDPISEHNRLYWYRQTLGQGPEFLTYFQNEAQLEKSRLLSDRFSAERPKGSFSTLEIQRTEQGDSAMYLCASSLVRTGTIQYFGAGTRLSVL.

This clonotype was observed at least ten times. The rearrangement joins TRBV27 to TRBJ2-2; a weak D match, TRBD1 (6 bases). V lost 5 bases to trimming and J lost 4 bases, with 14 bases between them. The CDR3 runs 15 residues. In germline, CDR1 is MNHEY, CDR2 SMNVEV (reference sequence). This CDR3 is CASSAWGPITGELFF. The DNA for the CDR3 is TGTGCCAGCAGTGCCTGGGGGCCTATCACCGGGGAGCTGTTTTTT.

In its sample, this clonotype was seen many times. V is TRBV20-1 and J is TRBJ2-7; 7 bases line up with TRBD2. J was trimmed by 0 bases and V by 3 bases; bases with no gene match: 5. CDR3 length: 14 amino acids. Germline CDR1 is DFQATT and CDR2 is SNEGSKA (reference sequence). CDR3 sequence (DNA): TGCAGTGCTAGCGAGCGGGACCACTCCTACGAGCAGTACTTC. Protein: CSASERDHSYEQYF.

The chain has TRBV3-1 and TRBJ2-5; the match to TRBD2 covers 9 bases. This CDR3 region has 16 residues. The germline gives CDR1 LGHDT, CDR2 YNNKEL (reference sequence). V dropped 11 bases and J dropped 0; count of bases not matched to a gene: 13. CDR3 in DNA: TGTGCCTCCTGCCCCCGACTAGCGGATTACCAAGAGACCCAGTACTTC. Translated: CASCPRLADYQETQYF.

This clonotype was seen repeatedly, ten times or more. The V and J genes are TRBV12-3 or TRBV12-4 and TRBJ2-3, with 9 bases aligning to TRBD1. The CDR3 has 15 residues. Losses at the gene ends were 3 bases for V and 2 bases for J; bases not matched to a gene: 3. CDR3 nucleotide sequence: TGTGCCAGCAGTTTTCGGACAGGGGTCACAGATACGCAGTATTTT. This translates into CASSFRTGVTDTQYF.

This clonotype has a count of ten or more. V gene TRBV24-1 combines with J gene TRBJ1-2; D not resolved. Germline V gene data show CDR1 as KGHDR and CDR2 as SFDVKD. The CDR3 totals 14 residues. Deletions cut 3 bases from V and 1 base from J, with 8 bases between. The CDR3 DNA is TGTGCCACCAGTGATAGGGCGGGTAACTATGGCTACACCTTC. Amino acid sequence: CATSDRAGNYGYTF.